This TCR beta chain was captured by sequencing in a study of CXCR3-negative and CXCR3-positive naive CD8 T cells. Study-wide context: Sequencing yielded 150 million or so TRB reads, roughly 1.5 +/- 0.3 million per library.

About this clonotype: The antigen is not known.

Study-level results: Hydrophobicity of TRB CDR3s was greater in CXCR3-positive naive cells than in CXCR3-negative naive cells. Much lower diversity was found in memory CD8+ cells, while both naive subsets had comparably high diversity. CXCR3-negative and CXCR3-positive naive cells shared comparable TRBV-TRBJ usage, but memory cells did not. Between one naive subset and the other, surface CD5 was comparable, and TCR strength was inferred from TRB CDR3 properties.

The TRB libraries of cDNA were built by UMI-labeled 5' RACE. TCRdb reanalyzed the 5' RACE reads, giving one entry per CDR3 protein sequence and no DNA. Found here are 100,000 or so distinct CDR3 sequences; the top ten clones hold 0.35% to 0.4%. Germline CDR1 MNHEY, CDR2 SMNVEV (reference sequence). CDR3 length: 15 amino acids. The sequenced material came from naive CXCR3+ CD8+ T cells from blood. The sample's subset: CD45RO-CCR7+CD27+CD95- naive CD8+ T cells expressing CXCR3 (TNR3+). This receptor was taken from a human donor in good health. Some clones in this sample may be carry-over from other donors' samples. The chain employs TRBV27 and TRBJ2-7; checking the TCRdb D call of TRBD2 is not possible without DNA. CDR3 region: CASSWASGASYEQYF.